Here is one T cell receptor (beta chain) with its context. The CDR3 consists of 13 residues. Germline V lookup: CDR1 GTSNPN, CDR2 SVGIG (reference sequence). The J segment lost 2 bases and the V segment lost 2 bases, leaving 3 bases of the junction unmatched. This specimen belongs to a study of blood T cell repertoires in COVID-19. Study in general: Italy, Spain and the United States were the sources of the convalescent and acute COVID-19 samples. In each case, the material was cDNA or gDNA derived from T cells, B-cell-depleted T cells, or PBMCs.

Authors' analysis steps: Nucleated cell number was recorded as an estimate derived from reference gene primer amplification. Sequencing was performed with immunoSEQ multiplex PCR; in TCRdb, only in-frame clones are kept and a portion is missing. V, J and clone size are those of that table, while D and trimming were read from the DNA. Among a few hundred thousand clones, around 86% were seen once, and the ten largest hold 1%. What was sequenced was peripheral blood. The rearrangement links TRBV30 to TRBJ2-7, with 7 bases lining up with TRBD1. The TCR was taken from a man aged 45-65 years with active or convalescent COVID-19. The chain's CDR3 is CAWSTGAAYEQYF. CDR3 nucleotide sequence: TGTGCCTGGAGTACAGGGGCGGCCTACGAGCAGTACTTC. Complete variable domain (other parts from reference TRBV30 and TRBJ2-7): SQTIHQWPATLVQPVGSPLSLECTVEGTSNPNLYWYRQAAGRGLQLLFYSVGIGQISSEVPQNLSASRPQDRQFILSSKKLLLSDSGFYLCAWSTGAAYEQYFGPGTRLTVT.